This TCR beta chain emerged from a study of T-cell reconstitution after alpha-beta-depleted transplantation in children. Study observations and caveats: Expanded graft clones, several hundred of them, were reportedly the source of alpha-beta T cells about two months after transplant.

Trimming cost V 5 bases and J 0 bases; bases outside gene matches: 8. CDR1 and CDR2 (germline): SEHNR, FQNEAQ (reference sequence). CDR3 size: 16 residues. Unique molecular identifiers were incorporated during preparation of the TCRbeta library. One entry per CDR3 protein results from TCRdb running MiXCR on the PCR reads. The table has about 500,000 distinct CDR3 sequences, over 9.5% seen once; the top ten hold 11% to 15%. Worth noting for this clonotype: Its antigen is as yet unknown.

The specimen comprised PBMCs, mostly from graft donor cells, sampled 180 days after TCRalphabeta/CD19-depleted stem cell transplant. The clonotype originates from a female patient aged 2-9 years who had a stem cell transplant for aplastic anemia, so the T cells may come from the graft donor. The V gene is TRBV7-9, the J gene TRBJ2-7; TRBD1 matches at 9 bases. CDR3: CASSLTGGEVSYEQYF. The CDR3 bases are TGTGCCAGCAGCCTTACAGGGGGCGAAGTCTCCTACGAGCAGTACTTC.